Listed below are T cell receptor beta chains from one sample, sequenced in a study of high-grade serous ovarian cancer treatment subgroups. Measured with immunoSEQ multiplex PCR; TCRdb has only the in-frame clones, and not every one. Of some 33,000 clones listed, 70% to 80% are singletons. Sequencing was performed on tumor tissue. The source is a human donor with high-grade serous ovarian cancer. CDR3s include the opening cysteine and the closing phenylalanine or tryptophan. A D gene is named only where the DNA matches it firmly. A clone size is listed for some rows: how often the clone was seen (once, few, many), or a class if it is expanded.

size: once
length: 14
J: TRBJ1-1
D: -
V: TRBV7-2
CDR3: CASSLEQGDTEAFF
DNA: TGTGCCAGCAGCTTAGAACAGGGTGACACTGAAGCTTTCTTT

size: -
length: 13
J: TRBJ1-2
D: TRBD1
V: TRBV5-5
CDR3: CASSSQGAYGYTF
DNA: TGTGCCAGCAGCTCCCAGGGGGCCTATGGCTACACCTTC

size: -
length: 16
J: TRBJ2-3
D: TRBD2
V: TRBV28
CDR3: CASSPYGGRSTDTQYF
DNA: TGTGCCAGCAGCCCCTACGGCGGGAGGAGCACAGATACGCAGTATTTT

size: -
length: 15
J: TRBJ2-7
D: -
V: TRBV11-2
CDR3: CASSPTWGEPYEQYF
DNA: TGTGCCAGCAGCCCGACCTGGGGGGAACCCTACGAGCAGTACTTC

size: -
length: 19
J: TRBJ2-1
D: TRBD1
V: TRBV7-3
CDR3: CASSFSGTGGSGAYNEQFF
DNA: TGTGCCAGCAGCTTCTCTGGGACAGGGGGCTCCGGGGCCTACAATGAGCAGTTCTTC

size: -
length: 15
J: TRBJ1-2
D: TRBD1
V: TRBV6-6
CDR3: CASSPTGSLFYGYTF
DNA: TGTGCCAGCAGTCCGACAGGGTCCCTATTCTATGGCTACACCTTC

size: -
length: 13
J: TRBJ1-1
D: -
V: TRBV7-2
CDR3: CASSLGWQGEAFF
DNA: TGTGCCAGCAGCTTGGGGTGGCAGGGTGAAGCTTTCTTT

size: -
length: 15
J: TRBJ1-5
D: TRBD1
V: TRBV11-3
CDR3: CASSLGGQGPQPQHF
DNA: TGTGCCAGCAGTTTGGGGGGACAGGGCCCTCAGCCCCAGCATTTT

size: few
length: 12
J: TRBJ2-2
D: -
V: TRBV11-2
CDR3: CASSGSTGELFF
DNA: TGTGCCAGCAGCGGGAGTACCGGGGAGCTGTTTTTT

size: -
length: 15
J: TRBJ1-1
D: -
V: TRBV21-1
CDR3: CASSKGAGLNTEAFF
DNA: TGTGCCAGCAGCAAAGGGGCAGGATTGAACACTGAAGCTTTCTTT

size: -
length: 16
J: TRBJ2-1
D: TRBD2
V: TRBV7-9
CDR3: CASSLARLAGANEQFF
DNA: TGTGCCAGCAGCTTAGCAAGACTAGCGGGAGCCAATGAGCAGTTCTTC

size: -
length: 15
J: TRBJ2-7
D: -
V: TRBV6-1
CDR3: CASSRTEGSWNEQYF
DNA: TGTGCCAGCAGTCGTACTGAGGGTAGTTGGAACGAGCAGTACTTC

size: -
length: 16
J: TRBJ1-5
D: -
V: TRBV6-5
CDR3: CASSSGTLYSNQPQHF
DNA: TGTGCCAGCAGTTCCGGGACATTATATAGCAATCAGCCCCAGCATTTT

size: -
length: 13
J: TRBJ1-3
D: -
V: TRBV6-5
CDR3: CASFLGVGNTIYF
DNA: TGTGCCAGCTTTCTCGGGGTCGGAAACACCATATATTTT

size: -
length: 15
J: TRBJ2-2
D: TRBD1
V: TRBV13
CDR3: CASSSKRTGFGELFF
DNA: TGTGCCAGCAGCTCGAAACGGACAGGTTTCGGGGAGCTGTTTTTT

size: -
length: 13
J: TRBJ2-7
D: TRBD2
V: TRBV29-1
CDR3: CSVRGVGVNEQYF
DNA: TGCAGCGTTCGGGGGGTGGGTGTGAACGAGCAGTACTTC

size: -
length: 14
J: TRBJ1-2
D: TRBD1
V: TRBV7-2
CDR3: CASSNPGQIYGYTF
DNA: TGTGCCAGCAGCAACCCGGGACAGATCTATGGCTACACCTTC

size: -
length: 16
J: TRBJ2-2
D: TRBD2
V: TRBV27
CDR3: CASSVRLAGNTGELFF
DNA: TGTGCCAGCAGTGTCCGACTAGCGGGAAACACCGGGGAGCTGTTTTTT

size: -
length: 14
J: TRBJ1-1
D: -
V: TRBV27
CDR3: CASSRTGRNTEAFF
DNA: TGTGCCAGCAGTCGCACAGGAAGGAACACTGAAGCTTTCTTT

size: -
length: 14
J: TRBJ1-2
D: -
V: TRBV13
CDR3: CASSRIGGSNGYTF
DNA: TGTGCCAGCAGCCGTATAGGGGGATCGAATGGCTACACCTTC

size: once
length: 18
J: TRBJ1-5
D: -
V: TRBV11-2
CDR3: CASSLGGSGDHLNQPQHF
DNA: TGTGCCAGCAGCTTAGGGGGGTCAGGGGACCACCTTAATCAGCCCCAGCATTTT

size: -
length: 15
J: TRBJ2-1
D: -
V: TRBV9
CDR3: CASSLDPLGANEQFF
DNA: TGTGCCAGCAGCCTCGACCCACTTGGGGCCAATGAGCAGTTCTTC

size: -
length: 18
J: TRBJ1-5
D: TRBD1
V: TRBV19
CDR3: CASSTRDRRYRTNQPQHF
DNA: TGTGCCAGTAGTACCCGGGACAGACGTTACAGGACAAATCAGCCCCAGCATTTT

size: -
length: 13
J: TRBJ2-3
D: -
V: TRBV27
CDR3: CASSFAGSDTQYF
DNA: TGTGCCAGCAGTTTCGCAGGGTCAGATACGCAGTATTTT

size: -
length: 14
J: TRBJ2-7
D: -
V: TRBV4-1
CDR3: CASSQEPTDYEQYF
DNA: TGCGCCAGCAGCCAAGAGCCCACAGATTACGAGCAGTACTTC

size: -
length: 15
J: TRBJ1-5
D: TRBD1
V: TRBV28
CDR3: CASSLGTGGNQPQHF
DNA: TGTGCCAGCAGTTTAGGGACAGGGGGAAATCAGCCCCAGCATTTT

size: -
length: 14
J: TRBJ2-4
D: -
V: TRBV28
CDR3: CASSLGLGKNIQYF
DNA: TGTGCCAGCAGTTTGGGACTCGGGAAAAACATTCAGTACTTC

size: -
length: 14
J: TRBJ2-3
D: TRBD2
V: TRBV28
CDR3: CASSGGGSTDTQYF
DNA: TGTGCCAGCAGTGGGGGGGGGTCCACAGATACGCAGTATTTT

size: -
length: 13
J: TRBJ1-2
D: -
V: TRBV10-3
CDR3: CAISVGGNYGYTF
DNA: TGTGCCATCAGTGTCGGGGGGAACTATGGCTACACCTTC

size: -
length: 15
J: TRBJ2-3
D: -
V: TRBV5-4
CDR3: CASSLAEGVTDTQYF
DNA: TGTGCCAGCAGCTTGGCCGAGGGGGTCACAGATACGCAGTATTTT

size: few
length: 16
J: TRBJ2-7
D: TRBD1
V: TRBV27
CDR3: CASSLETGTGLYEQYF
DNA: TGTGCCAGCAGTTTGGAGACCGGGACAGGGCTGTACGAGCAGTACTTC

size: -
length: 13
J: TRBJ2-2
D: -
V: TRBV7-8
CDR3: CASSVTGPGELFF
DNA: TGTGCCAGCAGCGTTACAGGGCCCGGGGAGCTGTTTTTT

size: -
length: 16
J: TRBJ1-5
D: TRBD1
V: TRBV4-1
CDR3: CASSQDEDRAGQPQHF
DNA: TGCGCCAGCAGCCAAGATGAAGACAGGGCGGGTCAGCCCCAGCATTTT

size: -
length: 15
J: TRBJ2-2
D: -
V: TRBV28
CDR3: CASIFRRSNTGELFF
DNA: TGTGCCAGCATCTTCAGGAGGTCGAACACCGGGGAGCTGTTTTTT

size: -
length: 14
J: TRBJ2-1
D: -
V: TRBV4-3
CDR3: CASSQDNWNNEQFF
DNA: TGCGCCAGCAGCCAAGACAACTGGAACAATGAGCAGTTCTTC

size: once
length: 15
J: TRBJ1-1
D: -
V: TRBV7-2
CDR3: CASSLDGGPNTEAFF
DNA: TGTGCCAGCAGCTTAGACGGAGGACCTAACACTGAAGCTTTCTTT

size: -
length: 17
J: TRBJ1-4
D: -
V: TRBV2
CDR3: CASSEIQGRGSGEKLFF
DNA: TGTGCCAGCAGTGAAATCCAAGGTCGTGGGTCAGGAGAAAAACTGTTTTTT

size: -
length: 13
J: TRBJ1-1
D: -
V: TRBV30
CDR3: CAWKEGGNTEAFF
DNA: TGTGCCTGGAAGGAGGGGGGGAACACTGAAGCTTTCTTT

size: -
length: 16
J: TRBJ2-3
D: TRBD2
V: TRBV7-2
CDR3: CASSLEAGGVTDTQYF
DNA: TGTGCCAGCAGCTTAGAAGCGGGAGGGGTCACAGATACGCAGTATTTT

size: -
length: 12
J: TRBJ1-5
D: -
V: TRBV12-5
CDR3: CASGPYNQPQHF
DNA: TGTGCTAGTGGTCCTTACAATCAGCCCCAGCATTTT

size: -
length: 14
J: TRBJ2-3
D: -
V: TRBV6-1
CDR3: CASSTDLGTDTQYF
DNA: TGTGCCAGCAGTACGGATTTAGGCACAGATACGCAGTATTTT

size: -
length: 12
J: TRBJ1-5
D: -
V: TRBV2
CDR3: CASQSTNQPQHF
DNA: TGTGCCAGCCAGAGTACGAATCAGCCCCAGCATTTT

size: -
length: 15
J: TRBJ2-1
D: -
V: TRBV5-1
CDR3: CASSYRDTLYNEQFF
DNA: TGCGCCAGCAGCTACCGGGACACCCTCTACAATGAGCAGTTCTTC

size: few
length: 15
J: TRBJ2-2
D: -
V: TRBV6-1
CDR3: CASISGQSNTGELFF
DNA: TGTGCCAGCATCTCAGGACAGTCGAACACCGGGGAGCTGTTTTTT

size: once
length: 19
J: TRBJ2-2
D: TRBD2
V: TRBV7-2
CDR3: CASSPPRLAGGPRTGELFF
DNA: TGTGCCAGCAGCCCTCCCCGACTAGCGGGAGGGCCGCGAACCGGGGAGCTGTTTTTT

size: -
length: 15
J: TRBJ1-2
D: TRBD1
V: TRBV9
CDR3: CASSVSSGGTYGYTF
DNA: TGTGCCAGCAGCGTATCGTCAGGGGGAACCTATGGCTACACCTTC

size: -
length: 15
J: TRBJ2-3
D: -
V: TRBV11-2
CDR3: CASSSGAIAADTQYF
DNA: TGTGCCAGCAGCTCCGGAGCTATAGCGGCAGATACGCAGTATTTT

size: once
length: 14
J: TRBJ1-5
D: -
V: TRBV5-1
CDR3: CASSLGGENQPQHF
DNA: TGCGCCAGCAGCTTGGGAGGCGAAAATCAGCCCCAGCATTTT

size: -
length: 13
J: TRBJ1-4
D: -
V: TRBV11-3
CDR3: CASSLDQSEKLFF
DNA: TGTGCCAGCAGCTTAGATCAAAGTGAAAAACTGTTTTTT